This TCR beta chain emerged from a study of T cell responses to AZD1222 COVID-19 vaccine. Study results and caveats: Nearly half of the spike-specific TCRs reportedly recognize variant regions that carry no mutations. When two AZD1222 doses had been given, Spike-specific TCR breadth and depth rose. Baseline seropositives among AZD1222 recipients totaled only five or six.

CDR3 length equals 17 residues. Per germline, CDR1 KGHSH and CDR2 LQKENI. V lost 6 bases, J lost 4 bases, and 22 bases lay in between. A word on this clone: Its antigen is unidentified.

TCRdb's table, derived via immunoSEQ multiplex PCR, lists solely in-frame clones and lacks some. Of 100,000 to 150,000 clones detected, 84% appear once; the ten largest clones hold over 25%. This sample comprised peripheral blood, obtained 28 days after the second AZD1222 dose. This sequence joins TRBV18 and TRBJ1-5; tentatively, D is TRBD1 (5 bases). The TCR comes from an adult who received the AZD1222 COVID-19 vaccine. CDR3 in amino acids: CASSSARGSSGNQPQHF. CDR3 nucleotide sequence: TGTGCCAGCTCGAGTGCCCGGGGCTCGTCGGGAAATCAGCCCCAGCATTTT.